A selection of T cell receptor beta chains follows, all from one sample in a study of CD8 T cells in Susac syndrome. MiXCR, run by TCRdb on the immunoSEQ multiplex PCR reads, gives a single entry per CDR3 protein. The sample records 300,000 or so distinct CDR3 sequences, 92% being singletons. The sequencing input was CD4+ T cells from PBMCs. All receptors come from a human donor with multiple sclerosis. The CDR3 runs from the conserved cysteine through the conserved F or W. Each record gives: clone size, V gene, J gene, D gene, CDR3 protein, CDR3 DNA. The D gene is left open where the match is weak. For some rows the clone size is stated as once, few or many, or as a class when expanded; others skip it.

abundance: once
v_gene: TRBV7-2
j_gene: TRBJ2-5
d_gene: -
CDR3aa: CASSNRDTQETQYF
CDR3nt: TGTGCCAGCAGCAACCGGGACACCCAAGAGACCCAGTACTTC

abundance: -
v_gene: TRBV10-3
j_gene: TRBJ2-7
d_gene: TRBD2
CDR3aa: CAISGESGMGEQYF
CDR3nt: TGTGCCATCAGTGGGGAAAGCGGGATGGGCGAGCAGTACTTC

abundance: -
v_gene: TRBV12-3/TRBV12-4
j_gene: TRBJ1-5
d_gene: -
CDR3aa: CASNRGGRLNQPQHF
CDR3nt: TGTGCCAGCAATCGAGGGGGTCGCCTCAATCAGCCCCAGCATTTT

abundance: -
v_gene: TRBV20-1
j_gene: TRBJ1-2
d_gene: TRBD1
CDR3aa: CSARGDSYGYTF
CDR3nt: TGCAGTGCTAGAGGGGACAGCTATGGCTACACCTTC

abundance: -
v_gene: TRBV19
j_gene: TRBJ2-1
d_gene: -
CDR3aa: CASSISRVAPNEQFF
CDR3nt: TGTGCCAGTAGTATTAGTAGGGTCGCCCCCAATGAGCAGTTCTTC

abundance: -
v_gene: TRBV19
j_gene: TRBJ2-2
d_gene: -
CDR3aa: CASSIDLWKAGELFF
CDR3nt: TGTGCCAGTAGTATAGATCTCTGGAAGGCCGGGGAGCTGTTTTTT

abundance: -
v_gene: TRBV5-1
j_gene: TRBJ2-1
d_gene: -
CDR3aa: CASSLERGQFF
CDR3nt: TGCGCCAGCAGCTTGGAGAGGGGACAGTTCTTC

abundance: -
v_gene: TRBV29-1
j_gene: TRBJ2-2
d_gene: TRBD2
CDR3aa: CSVQRRERTHTGELFF
CDR3nt: TGCAGCGTCCAACGGCGGGAGCGGACCCATACCGGGGAGCTGTTTTTT

abundance: -
v_gene: TRBV27
j_gene: TRBJ1-1
d_gene: -
CDR3aa: CASSLGGLAAEAFF
CDR3nt: TGTGCCAGCAGTTTGGGGGGCCTGGCAGCCGAAGCTTTCTTT

abundance: -
v_gene: TRBV6-2/TRBV6-3
j_gene: TRBJ2-4
d_gene: TRBD1
CDR3aa: CASSSQGIQYF
CDR3nt: TGTGCCAGCAGTTCACAGGGGATTCAGTACTTC

abundance: -
v_gene: TRBV20-1
j_gene: TRBJ2-3
d_gene: TRBD2
CDR3aa: CSAGPAGDSTDTQYF
CDR3nt: TGCAGTGCTGGTCCGGCGGGAGACAGCACAGATACGCAGTATTTT

abundance: -
v_gene: TRBV7-2
j_gene: TRBJ1-2
d_gene: TRBD1
CDR3aa: CASSPGTGEHYGYTF
CDR3nt: TGTGCCAGCAGCCCCGGGACAGGGGAGCACTATGGCTACACCTTC

abundance: -
v_gene: TRBV12-3/TRBV12-4
j_gene: TRBJ2-5
d_gene: -
CDR3aa: CASSSIWGQFQKETQYF
CDR3nt: TGTGCCAGCAGTTCAATATGGGGGCAGTTCCAAAAAGAGACCCAGTACTTC

abundance: few
v_gene: TRBV5-6
j_gene: TRBJ2-5
d_gene: -
CDR3aa: CASSLVGRETQYF
CDR3nt: TGTGCCAGCAGCTTGGTTGGGAGGGAGACCCAGTACTTC

abundance: -
v_gene: TRBV12-3/TRBV12-4
j_gene: TRBJ2-1
d_gene: -
CDR3aa: CASSPPSGRIYNEQFF
CDR3nt: TGTGCCAGCAGTCCCCCCTCGGGACGCATCTACAATGAGCAGTTCTTC

abundance: few
v_gene: TRBV20-1
j_gene: TRBJ2-7
d_gene: TRBD2
CDR3aa: CSAMGGGRPHEQYF
CDR3nt: TGCAGTGCTATGGGGGGCGGGAGGCCTCACGAGCAGTACTTC

abundance: -
v_gene: TRBV5-6
j_gene: TRBJ2-7
d_gene: -
CDR3aa: CASSWDVVEYEQYF
CDR3nt: TGTGCCAGCAGCTGGGACGTAGTGGAGTACGAGCAGTACTTC

abundance: -
v_gene: TRBV20-1
j_gene: TRBJ1-1
d_gene: -
CDR3aa: CSASDSGFSWGTEAFF
CDR3nt: TGCAGTGCTTCCGACTCGGGGTTTAGCTGGGGCACTGAAGCTTTCTTT

abundance: once
v_gene: TRBV7-9
j_gene: TRBJ2-3
d_gene: TRBD2
CDR3aa: CASSLFPQTSHGTQYF
CDR3nt: TGTGCCAGCAGCCTATTCCCCCAGACTAGCCACGGTACGCAGTATTTT

abundance: -
v_gene: TRBV7-2
j_gene: TRBJ2-7
d_gene: -
CDR3aa: CASSPRVGGYEQYF
CDR3nt: TGTGCCAGCAGCCCCCGGGTGGGAGGATACGAGCAGTACTTC

abundance: -
v_gene: TRBV25-1
j_gene: TRBJ2-1
d_gene: -
CDR3aa: CASRAPGTVGNEQFF
CDR3nt: TGTGCCAGCAGGGCTCCCGGGACGGTGGGCAATGAGCAGTTCTTC

abundance: -
v_gene: TRBV10-3
j_gene: TRBJ2-2
d_gene: -
CDR3aa: CAIRSTTGAGELFF
CDR3nt: TGTGCCATCAGGAGCACGACTGGAGCCGGGGAGCTGTTTTTT

abundance: -
v_gene: TRBV7-3
j_gene: TRBJ2-1
d_gene: -
CDR3aa: CASSLNPGHYNEQFF
CDR3nt: TGTGCCAGCAGCTTAAACCCGGGACACTACAATGAGCAGTTCTTC

abundance: -
v_gene: TRBV3-1
j_gene: TRBJ2-7
d_gene: -
CDR3aa: CASSQDPGSYEQYF
CDR3nt: TGTGCCAGCAGCCAAGATCCCGGATCCTACGAGCAGTACTTC

abundance: -
v_gene: TRBV28
j_gene: TRBJ2-4
d_gene: TRBD2
CDR3aa: CASSLGRAGALAKNIQYF
CDR3nt: TGTGCCAGCAGTTTGGGTAGAGCGGGAGCACTAGCCAAAAACATTCAGTACTTC

abundance: -
v_gene: TRBV7-2
j_gene: TRBJ2-7
d_gene: TRBD2
CDR3aa: CASSSGTSRLAQYF
CDR3nt: TGTGCCAGCAGCTCAGGGACTAGTCGGCTCGCGCAGTACTTC

abundance: -
v_gene: TRBV20-1
j_gene: TRBJ1-2
d_gene: -
CDR3aa: CSARDPVNEPRYTF
CDR3nt: TGCAGTGCTAGAGATCCTGTTAACGAACCGAGGTACACCTTC

abundance: -
v_gene: TRBV30
j_gene: TRBJ2-5
d_gene: -
CDR3aa: CAWSVTGETQYF
CDR3nt: TGTGCCTGGAGTGTCACCGGAGAGACCCAGTACTTC

abundance: -
v_gene: TRBV7-2
j_gene: TRBJ1-2
d_gene: -
CDR3aa: CASSSYQPDGYGYTF
CDR3nt: TGTGCCAGCAGCTCGTACCAGCCTGACGGCTATGGCTACACCTTC

abundance: -
v_gene: TRBV6-2/TRBV6-3
j_gene: TRBJ2-7
d_gene: -
CDR3aa: CASSWGNPEQYF
CDR3nt: TGTGCCAGCAGTTGGGGGAATCCCGAGCAGTACTTC

abundance: -
v_gene: TRBV7-2
j_gene: TRBJ2-5
d_gene: -
CDR3aa: CASSLTLGIETQYF
CDR3nt: TGTGCCAGCAGCTTAACTTTGGGGATAGAGACCCAGTACTTC

abundance: -
v_gene: TRBV4-2
j_gene: TRBJ2-1
d_gene: TRBD2
CDR3aa: CASSQELRAGGMDEQFF
CDR3nt: TGTGCCAGCAGCCAAGAGCTCCGAGCGGGAGGGATGGATGAGCAGTTCTTC

abundance: once
v_gene: TRBV5-4
j_gene: TRBJ2-1
d_gene: TRBD2
CDR3aa: CASSFPGLAGVLNEQFF
CDR3nt: TGTGCCAGCAGCTTTCCCGGACTAGCGGGGGTCCTTAATGAGCAGTTCTTC

abundance: -
v_gene: TRBV12-3/TRBV12-4
j_gene: TRBJ2-2
d_gene: TRBD1
CDR3aa: CASETGGYTGELFF
CDR3nt: TGTGCCAGCGAAACAGGGGGGTACACCGGGGAGCTGTTTTTT

abundance: few
v_gene: TRBV7-2
j_gene: TRBJ2-5
d_gene: TRBD1
CDR3aa: CASSPWDSQETQYF
CDR3nt: TGTGCCAGCAGCCCATGGGACAGCCAAGAGACCCAGTACTTC

abundance: -
v_gene: TRBV7-2
j_gene: TRBJ2-3
d_gene: -
CDR3aa: CASSFQGTDTQYF
CDR3nt: TGTGCCAGCAGCTTTCAGGGGACAGATACGCAGTATTTT

abundance: -
v_gene: TRBV7-3
j_gene: TRBJ2-2
d_gene: -
CDR3aa: CASSFYGGVRGAVFF
CDR3nt: -

abundance: -
v_gene: TRBV29-1
j_gene: TRBJ1-5
d_gene: -
CDR3aa: CSVVEHSNQPQHF
CDR3nt: TGCAGCGTCGTTGAGCATAGCAATCAGCCCCAGCATTTT

abundance: -
v_gene: TRBV18
j_gene: TRBJ2-3
d_gene: -
CDR3aa: CASSRQRSTDTQYF
CDR3nt: TGTGCCAGCTCAAGACAGCGTAGCACAGATACGCAGTATTTT

abundance: -
v_gene: TRBV5-4
j_gene: TRBJ1-5
d_gene: -
CDR3aa: CASGPGPNQPQHF
CDR3nt: TGTGCCAGCGGCCCGGGGCCCAATCAGCCCCAGCATTTT

abundance: -
v_gene: TRBV14
j_gene: TRBJ2-1
d_gene: TRBD1
CDR3aa: CASSLTGTAYNEQFF
CDR3nt: TGTGCCAGCAGTCTAACCGGGACAGCCTACAATGAGCAGTTCTTC

abundance: -
v_gene: TRBV6-5
j_gene: TRBJ1-5
d_gene: -
CDR3aa: CASSYGGQPIALEPQHF
CDR3nt: TGTGCCAGCAGTTATGGGGGGCAGCCTATAGCCTTGGAGCCCCAGCATTTT

abundance: -
v_gene: TRBV5-5
j_gene: TRBJ1-1
d_gene: TRBD1
CDR3aa: CASSSMDRATEAFF
CDR3nt: TGTGCCAGCAGCTCGATGGACAGGGCCACTGAAGCTTTCTTT

abundance: -
v_gene: TRBV29-1
j_gene: TRBJ2-5
d_gene: -
CDR3aa: CSVGQGYQETQYF
CDR3nt: TGCAGCGTGGGCCAGGGGTACCAAGAGACCCAGTACTTC

abundance: -
v_gene: TRBV30
j_gene: TRBJ1-3
d_gene: TRBD1
CDR3aa: CAWSGTGGYTIYF
CDR3nt: TGTGCCTGGAGTGGGACAGGGGGGTACACCATATATTTT

abundance: -
v_gene: TRBV2
j_gene: TRBJ2-2
d_gene: -
CDR3aa: CASSRQGRSGELFF
CDR3nt: TGTGCCAGCAGTAGGCAGGGAAGGTCCGGGGAGCTGTTTTTT

abundance: -
v_gene: TRBV7-2
j_gene: TRBJ2-5
d_gene: TRBD2
CDR3aa: CASTQGTAGGETQYF
CDR3nt: TGTGCCAGCACCCAGGGCACTGCCGGGGGGGAGACCCAGTACTTC

abundance: -
v_gene: TRBV10-3
j_gene: TRBJ2-3
d_gene: TRBD2
CDR3aa: CAIAVAGGRDTQYF
CDR3nt: TGTGCCATCGCCGTTGCGGGGGGTCGAGATACGCAGTATTTT

abundance: -
v_gene: TRBV20-1
j_gene: TRBJ1-1
d_gene: TRBD1
CDR3aa: CSARIPGQGEAFF
CDR3nt: TGCAGTGCTAGAATCCCGGGACAGGGGGAAGCTTTCTTT

abundance: -
v_gene: TRBV19
j_gene: TRBJ1-6
d_gene: TRBD1
CDR3aa: CASRPGTGSQSLHF
CDR3nt: TGTGCCAGTAGGCCTGGGACAGGGAGCCAATCCCTCCACTTT

abundance: -
v_gene: TRBV7-2
j_gene: TRBJ1-1
d_gene: -
CDR3aa: CASSLGSYEAFF
CDR3nt: TGTGCCAGCAGCTTAGGCAGTTATGAAGCTTTCTTT

abundance: -
v_gene: TRBV11-3
j_gene: TRBJ2-7
d_gene: -
CDR3aa: CASSLASLYEQYF
CDR3nt: TGTGCCAGCAGCTTAGCCAGCCTCTACGAGCAGTACTTC

abundance: -
v_gene: TRBV9
j_gene: TRBJ1-2
d_gene: TRBD1
CDR3aa: CASSVVDRGYGYTF
CDR3nt: TGTGCCAGCAGCGTAGTGGACAGGGGGTATGGCTACACCTTC

abundance: -
v_gene: TRBV19
j_gene: TRBJ1-1
d_gene: -
CDR3aa: CASSMIRGGGYTEAFF
CDR3nt: TGTGCCAGTAGTATGATTCGGGGGGGAGGGTACACTGAAGCTTTCTTT

abundance: -
v_gene: TRBV7-9
j_gene: TRBJ2-7
d_gene: -
CDR3aa: CASSSGGIRGNSYEQYF
CDR3nt: TGTGCCAGCAGCTCTGGGGGGATCAGGGGAAACTCCTACGAGCAGTACTTC

abundance: -
v_gene: TRBV20-1
j_gene: TRBJ1-4
d_gene: TRBD1
CDR3aa: CSAPVDRGGEKLFF
CDR3nt: TGCAGTGCTCCGGTGGACAGGGGAGGGGAAAAACTGTTTTTT

abundance: -
v_gene: TRBV7-3
j_gene: TRBJ2-2
d_gene: -
CDR3aa: CASSSSGYTGELFF
CDR3nt: TGTGCCAGCAGCTCTTCCGGGTACACCGGGGAGCTGTTTTTT

abundance: -
v_gene: TRBV3-1
j_gene: TRBJ2-1
d_gene: -
CDR3aa: CASSQHSSGNEQFF
CDR3nt: TGTGCCAGCAGCCAACATTCATCCGGCAATGAGCAGTTCTTC

abundance: -
v_gene: TRBV3-1
j_gene: TRBJ2-2
d_gene: -
CDR3aa: CASSEWAARNGELFF
CDR3nt: TGTGCCAGCAGCGAATGGGCCGCAAGAAACGGGGAGCTGTTTTTT